The T cell receptor beta chain under discussion was sequenced for a study of Tregs in tolerant kidney transplant recipients. Notes on the study in general: The small number of patients limits these findings pending further validation.

The table came from immunoSEQ multiplex PCR; TCRdb's copy has only in-frame clones and leaves some out. The sample consists of around 230,000 clones, roughly 80% of them appearing once. As concerns this clone: Its matching antigen is unknown.

CDR1 LGHNA and CDR2 YSLEER come from the germline V gene. J lost 2 bases, V lost 5 bases, and 4 bases had no gene match. This CDR3 contains 16 residues. The chain employs TRBV4-3 and TRBJ2-5; 14 nucleotides line up with TRBD2. This sequence was found in a human donor in good health. Sequenced: CD4+ T cells from blood. CDR3 amino acids: CASSSRLAGGQETQYF. CDR3 bases: TGCGCCAGCAGCTCTCGACTAGCGGGAGGGCAAGAGACCCAGTACTTC.